This T cell receptor (beta chain) was recorded in a study of T-cell memory formation after mild COVID-19. Across the whole study: Largely donor-specific sequence clusters came from a couple of donors.

TCRdb passed the 5' RACE reads through MiXCR, listing each CDR3 protein once. The profile shows roughly 190,000 distinct CDR3 sequences, about 11% of them singletons. In its sample, this clonotype was seen many times. This CDR3 region has 16 residues. Trimming cost V 3 bases and J 9 bases; bases outside gene matches: 10. V gene TRBV12-3 or TRBV12-4 combines with J gene TRBJ2-1, with 11 bases matching TRBD2. Sequenced input: PBMCs or a T cell subset sorted from them (not recorded which). This receptor was taken from a man between 18 and 35 years old who had mild COVID-19 (a few samples of this study predate the infection). Cell type and time point are not known. The CDR3 sequence is CASSFKLAGGFGEQFF. CDR3 in DNA: TGTGCCAGCAGTTTTAAGCTAGCGGGGGGATTTGGTGAGCAGTTCTTC.